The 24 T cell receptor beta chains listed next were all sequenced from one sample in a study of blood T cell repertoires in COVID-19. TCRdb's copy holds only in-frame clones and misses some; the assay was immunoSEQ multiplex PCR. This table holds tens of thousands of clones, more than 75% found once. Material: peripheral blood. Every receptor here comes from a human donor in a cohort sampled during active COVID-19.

The CDR3 protein is CASRQTGTGNEKLFF. The CDR3 coding sequence is TGTGCCAGCAGACAGACCGGGACAGGAAATGAAAAACTGTTTTTT. The chain links TRBV28 to TRBJ1-4; 8 nucleotides align to TRBD1. J gave up 5 bases and V 6 bases, and 8 bases lay outside the gene matches. The germline gives CDR1 MDHEN, CDR2 SYDVKM. The CDR3 covers 15 residues.

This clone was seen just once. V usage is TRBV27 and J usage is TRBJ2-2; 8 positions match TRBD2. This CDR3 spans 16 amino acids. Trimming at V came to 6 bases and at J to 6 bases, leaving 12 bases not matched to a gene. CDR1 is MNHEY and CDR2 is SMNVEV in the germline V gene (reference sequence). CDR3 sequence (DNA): TGTGCCAGCAGACTATACAGCGGGGGATCGGCCGGGGAGCTGTTTTTT. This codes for CASRLYSGGSAGELFF.

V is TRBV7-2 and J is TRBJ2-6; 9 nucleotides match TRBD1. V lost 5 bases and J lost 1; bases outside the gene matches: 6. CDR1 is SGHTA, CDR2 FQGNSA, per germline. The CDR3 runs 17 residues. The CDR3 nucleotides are TGTGCCAGCAGCAACGGACAGGGGATTTCTGGGGCCAACGTCCTGACTTTC. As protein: CASSNGQGISGANVLTF. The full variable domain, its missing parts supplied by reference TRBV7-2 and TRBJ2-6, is GAGVSQSPSNKVTEKGKDVELRCDPISGHTALYWYRQSLGQGLEFLIYFQGNSAPDKSGLPSDRFSAERTGGSVSTLTIQRTQQEDSAVYLCASSNGQGISGANVLTFGAGSRLTVL.

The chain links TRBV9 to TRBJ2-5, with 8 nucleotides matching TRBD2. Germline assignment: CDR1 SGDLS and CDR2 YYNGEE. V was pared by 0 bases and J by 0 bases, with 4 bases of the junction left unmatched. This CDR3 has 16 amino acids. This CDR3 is CASSVGSGGHQETQYF. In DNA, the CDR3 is TGTGCCAGCAGCGTAGGGAGCGGGGGCCACCAAGAGACCCAGTACTTC.

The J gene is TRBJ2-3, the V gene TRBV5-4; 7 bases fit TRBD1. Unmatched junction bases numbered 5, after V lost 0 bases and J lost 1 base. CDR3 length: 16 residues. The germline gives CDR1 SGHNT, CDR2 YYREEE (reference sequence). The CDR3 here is CASSLGGGFGTDTQYF. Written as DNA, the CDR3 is TGTGCCAGCAGCTTGGGAGGGGGCTTTGGCACAGATACGCAGTATTTT.

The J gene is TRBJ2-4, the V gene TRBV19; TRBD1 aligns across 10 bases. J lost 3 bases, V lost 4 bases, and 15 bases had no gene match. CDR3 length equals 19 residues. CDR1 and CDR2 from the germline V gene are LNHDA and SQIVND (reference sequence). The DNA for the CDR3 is TGTGCCAGTAGTACACGTGGGACAGGGGACTGGGAGGTCAAAAACATTCAGTACTTC. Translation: CASSTRGTGDWEVKNIQYF.

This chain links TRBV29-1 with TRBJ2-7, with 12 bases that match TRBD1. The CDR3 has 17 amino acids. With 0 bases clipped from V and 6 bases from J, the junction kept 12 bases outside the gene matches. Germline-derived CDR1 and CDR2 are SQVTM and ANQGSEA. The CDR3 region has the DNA TGCAGCGTTGAAGATCCGGGACAGGGGGCGATGTTCTCCGAGCAGTACTTC. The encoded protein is CSVEDPGQGAMFSEQYF.

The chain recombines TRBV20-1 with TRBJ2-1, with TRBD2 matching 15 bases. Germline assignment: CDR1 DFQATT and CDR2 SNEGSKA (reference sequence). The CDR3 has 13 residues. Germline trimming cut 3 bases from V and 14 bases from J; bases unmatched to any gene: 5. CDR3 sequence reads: CSASGLAGGREFF. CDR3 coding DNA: TGCAGTGCTAGTGGACTAGCGGGAGGGCGGGAGTTCTTC.

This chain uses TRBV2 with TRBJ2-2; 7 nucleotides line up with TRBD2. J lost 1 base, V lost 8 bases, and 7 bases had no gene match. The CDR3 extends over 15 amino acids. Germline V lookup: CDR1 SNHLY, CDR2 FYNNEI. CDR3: CASCPTSQNTGELFF. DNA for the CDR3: TGTGCCAGCTGCCCGACTAGCCAGAACACCGGGGAGCTGTTTTTT.

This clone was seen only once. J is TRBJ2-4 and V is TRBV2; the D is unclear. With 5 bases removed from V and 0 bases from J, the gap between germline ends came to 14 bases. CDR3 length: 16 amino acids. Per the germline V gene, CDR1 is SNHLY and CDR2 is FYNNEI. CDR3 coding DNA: TGTGCCAGCAGTACCACAACCGACATAGCCAAAAACATTCAGTACTTC. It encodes CASSTTTDIAKNIQYF.

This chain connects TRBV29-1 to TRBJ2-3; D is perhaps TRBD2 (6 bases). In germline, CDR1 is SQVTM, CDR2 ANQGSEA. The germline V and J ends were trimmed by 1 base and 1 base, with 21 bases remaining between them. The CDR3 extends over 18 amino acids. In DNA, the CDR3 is TGCAGCGTTGAAGGGGGGTTCGTGGGCGGGGTCGGCACAGATACGCAGTATTTT. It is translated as CSVEGGFVGGVGTDTQYF.

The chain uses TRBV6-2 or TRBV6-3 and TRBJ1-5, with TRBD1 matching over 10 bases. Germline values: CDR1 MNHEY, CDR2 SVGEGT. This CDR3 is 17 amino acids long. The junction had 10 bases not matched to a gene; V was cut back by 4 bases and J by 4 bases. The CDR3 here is CASSSDRGVGRNQPQHF. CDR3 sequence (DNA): TGTGCCAGCAGTTCGGACAGGGGGGTAGGTCGAAATCAGCCCCAGCATTTT.

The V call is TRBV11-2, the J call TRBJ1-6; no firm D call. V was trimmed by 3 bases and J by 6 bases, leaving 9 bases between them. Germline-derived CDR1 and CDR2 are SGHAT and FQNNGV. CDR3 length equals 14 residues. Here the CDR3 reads CASSFPGANSPLHF. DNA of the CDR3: TGTGCCAGCAGCTTTCCAGGTGCTAATTCACCCCTCCACTTT.

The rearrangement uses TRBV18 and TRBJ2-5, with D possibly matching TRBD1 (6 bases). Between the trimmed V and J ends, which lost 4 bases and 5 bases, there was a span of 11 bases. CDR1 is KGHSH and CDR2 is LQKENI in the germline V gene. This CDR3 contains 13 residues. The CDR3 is CASSLGGAETQYF. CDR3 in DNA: TGTGCCAGCTCACTTGGGGGCGCGGAGACCCAGTACTTC.

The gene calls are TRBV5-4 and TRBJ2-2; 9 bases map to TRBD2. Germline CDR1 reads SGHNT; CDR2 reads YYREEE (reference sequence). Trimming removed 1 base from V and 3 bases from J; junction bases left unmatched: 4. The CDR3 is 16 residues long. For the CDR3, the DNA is TGTGCCAGCAGCTTGAGGGCGGGAGGGGACACCGGGGAGCTGTTTTTT. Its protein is CASSLRAGGDTGELFF.

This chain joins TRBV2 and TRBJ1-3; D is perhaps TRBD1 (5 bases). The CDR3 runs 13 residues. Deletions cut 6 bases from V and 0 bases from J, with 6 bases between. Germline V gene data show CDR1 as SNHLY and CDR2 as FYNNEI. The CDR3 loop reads CASSRDSGNTIYF. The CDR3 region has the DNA TGTGCCAGCAGCAGGGACTCTGGAAACACCATATATTTT.

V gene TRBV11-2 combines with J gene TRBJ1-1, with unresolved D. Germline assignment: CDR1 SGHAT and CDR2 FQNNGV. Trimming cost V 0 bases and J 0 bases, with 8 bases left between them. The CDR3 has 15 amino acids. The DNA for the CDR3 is TGTGCCAGCAGCTTAGATCACAGATTGAACACTGAAGCTTTCTTT. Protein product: CASSLDHRLNTEAFF.

CDR3 region: CASSLERGRSNEQFF. CDR3 nucleotide sequence: TGTGCCAGCAGCTTAGAACGCGGGAGAAGTAATGAGCAGTTCTTC. The rearrangement links TRBV7-2 to TRBJ2-1, with TRBD2 matching 7 bases. V dropped 1 base and J dropped 7; count of bases not matched to a gene: 7. The V gene's germline CDR1 is SGHTA and CDR2 FQGNSA. CDR3 size: 15 residues.

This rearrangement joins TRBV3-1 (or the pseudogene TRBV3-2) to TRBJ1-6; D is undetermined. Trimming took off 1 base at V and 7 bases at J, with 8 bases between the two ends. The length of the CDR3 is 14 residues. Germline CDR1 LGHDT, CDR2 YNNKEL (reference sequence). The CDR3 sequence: CASSQVVSNSPLHF. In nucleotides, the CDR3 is TGTGCCAGCAGCCAAGTAGTATCCAATTCACCCCTCCACTTT.

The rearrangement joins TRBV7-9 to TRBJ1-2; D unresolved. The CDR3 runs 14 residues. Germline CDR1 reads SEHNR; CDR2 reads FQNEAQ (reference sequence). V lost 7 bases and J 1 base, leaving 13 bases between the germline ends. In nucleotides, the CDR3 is TGTGCCAGCAACGAACAGAAGAGTAACTATGGCTACACCTTC. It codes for CASNEQKSNYGYTF.

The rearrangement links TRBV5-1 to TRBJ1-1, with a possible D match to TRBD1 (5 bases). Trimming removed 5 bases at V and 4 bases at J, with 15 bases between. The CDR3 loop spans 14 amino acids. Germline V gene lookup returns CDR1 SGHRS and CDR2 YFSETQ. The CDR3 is CASRDAGRVTEAFF. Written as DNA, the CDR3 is TGCGCCAGCAGAGATGCCGGCAGGGTCACTGAAGCTTTCTTT.

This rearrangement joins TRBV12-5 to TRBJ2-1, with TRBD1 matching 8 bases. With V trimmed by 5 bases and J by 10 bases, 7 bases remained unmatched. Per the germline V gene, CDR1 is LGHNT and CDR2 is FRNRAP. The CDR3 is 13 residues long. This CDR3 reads CASGLPGQAEQFF. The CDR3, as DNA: TGTGCTAGTGGTCTCCCGGGACAGGCCGAGCAGTTCTTC.

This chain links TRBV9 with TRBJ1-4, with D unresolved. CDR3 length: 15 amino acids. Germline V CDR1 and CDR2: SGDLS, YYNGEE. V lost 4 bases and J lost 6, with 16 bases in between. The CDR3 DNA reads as TGTGCCAGCAGCCAGACGGGGTTGGGGTATGAAAAACTGTTTTTT. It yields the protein CASSQTGLGYEKLFF.

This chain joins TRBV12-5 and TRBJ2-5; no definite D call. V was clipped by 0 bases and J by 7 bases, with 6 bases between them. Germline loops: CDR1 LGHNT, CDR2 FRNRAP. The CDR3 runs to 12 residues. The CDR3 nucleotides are TGTGCTAGTGGTTTGGTACGCGGGACCCAGTACTTC. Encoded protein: CASGLVRGTQYF. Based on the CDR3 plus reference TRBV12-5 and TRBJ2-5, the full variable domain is DARVTQTPRHKVTEMGQEVTMRCQPILGHNTVFWYRQTMMQGLELLAYFRNRAPLDDSGMPKDRFSAEMPDATLATLKIQPSEPRDSAVYFCASGLVRGTQYFGPGTRLLVL.